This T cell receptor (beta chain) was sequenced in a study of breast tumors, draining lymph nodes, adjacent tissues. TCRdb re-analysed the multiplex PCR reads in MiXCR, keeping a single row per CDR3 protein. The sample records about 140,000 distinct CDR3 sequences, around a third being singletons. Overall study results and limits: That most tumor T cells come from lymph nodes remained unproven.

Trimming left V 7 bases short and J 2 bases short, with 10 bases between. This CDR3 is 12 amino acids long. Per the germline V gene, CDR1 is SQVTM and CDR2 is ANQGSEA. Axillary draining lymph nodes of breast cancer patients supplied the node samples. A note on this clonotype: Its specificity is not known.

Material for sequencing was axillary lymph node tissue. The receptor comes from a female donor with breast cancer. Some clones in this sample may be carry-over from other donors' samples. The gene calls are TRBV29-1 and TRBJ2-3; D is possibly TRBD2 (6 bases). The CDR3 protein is CSGDWSTDTQYF. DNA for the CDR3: TGCAGCGGGGACTGGTCCACAGATACGCAGTATTTT.